The T cell receptor (beta chain) under discussion was sequenced for a study of T cell responses to AZD1222 COVID-19 vaccine. Findings and caveats of the study: The sample set comprised mostly white British donors with more females, and clonal diversity was possibly underestimated. Repertoire sampling happened only post peak T cell response. A reported finding is that nearly half of spike-specific TCRs target unmutated variant regions.

Only in-frame clones appear in the TCRdb table, and some are missing; sequencing was by immunoSEQ multiplex PCR. Among 120,000 or so clones listed, roughly 90% were seen once. This clone was seen once. Its antigen is as yet unknown. Trimming took 0 bases from V and 1 from J, leaving 9 bases between them. This CDR3 spans 15 amino acids. CDR1 and CDR2 from the germline V gene are ENHRY and SYGVKD. The TCR sequence derives from an adult in good health. The V call is TRBV10-3, the J call TRBJ1-1; D is perhaps TRBD1 (6 bases). The sample consisted of peripheral blood, taken on day 0 of AZD1222 vaccination. The CDR3 sequence is CAISESMGANTEAFF. The DNA for the CDR3 is TGTGCCATCAGTGAGTCGATGGGGGCGAACACTGAAGCTTTCTTT.